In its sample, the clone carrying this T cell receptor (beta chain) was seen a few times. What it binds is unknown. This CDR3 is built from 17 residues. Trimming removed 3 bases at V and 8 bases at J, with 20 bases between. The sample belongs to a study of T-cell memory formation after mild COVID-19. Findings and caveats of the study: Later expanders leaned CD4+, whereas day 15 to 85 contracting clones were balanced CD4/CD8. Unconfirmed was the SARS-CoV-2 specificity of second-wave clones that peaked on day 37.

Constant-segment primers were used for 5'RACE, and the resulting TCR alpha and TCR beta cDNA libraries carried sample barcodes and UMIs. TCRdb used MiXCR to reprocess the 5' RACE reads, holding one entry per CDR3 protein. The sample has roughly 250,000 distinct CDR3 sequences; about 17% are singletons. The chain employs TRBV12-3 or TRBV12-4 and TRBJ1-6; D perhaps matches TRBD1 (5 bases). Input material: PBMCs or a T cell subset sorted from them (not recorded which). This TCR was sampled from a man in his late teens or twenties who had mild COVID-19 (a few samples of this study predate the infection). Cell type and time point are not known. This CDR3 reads CASSLGIRGRDDSPLHF. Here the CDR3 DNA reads TGTGCCAGCAGTTTGGGAATAAGGGGCCGTGATGATTCACCCCTCCACTTT.